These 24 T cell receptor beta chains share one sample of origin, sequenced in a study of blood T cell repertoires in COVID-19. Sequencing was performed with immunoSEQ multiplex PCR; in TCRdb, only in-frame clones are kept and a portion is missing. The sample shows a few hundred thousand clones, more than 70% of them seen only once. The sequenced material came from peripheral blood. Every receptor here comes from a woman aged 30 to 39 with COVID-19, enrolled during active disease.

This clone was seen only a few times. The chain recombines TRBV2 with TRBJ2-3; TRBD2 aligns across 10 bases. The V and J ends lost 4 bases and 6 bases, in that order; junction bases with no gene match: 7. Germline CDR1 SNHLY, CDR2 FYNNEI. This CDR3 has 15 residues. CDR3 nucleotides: TGTGCCAGCAGTGCGAGACTAGCGGGCTTGGATACGCAGTATTTT. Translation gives CASSARLAGLDTQYF.

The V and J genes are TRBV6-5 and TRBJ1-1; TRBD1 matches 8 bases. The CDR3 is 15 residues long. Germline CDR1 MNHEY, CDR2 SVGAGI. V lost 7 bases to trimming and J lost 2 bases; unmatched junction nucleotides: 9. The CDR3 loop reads CASTDAGQANTEAFF. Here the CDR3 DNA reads TGTGCCAGCACCGATGCGGGACAGGCAAACACTGAAGCTTTCTTT.

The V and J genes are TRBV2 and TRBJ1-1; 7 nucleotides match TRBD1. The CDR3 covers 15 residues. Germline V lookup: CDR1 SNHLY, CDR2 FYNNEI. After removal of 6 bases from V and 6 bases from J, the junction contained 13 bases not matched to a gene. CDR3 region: CASRETGSVPPEAFF. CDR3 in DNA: TGTGCCAGCAGGGAGACAGGGTCCGTCCCCCCTGAAGCTTTCTTT. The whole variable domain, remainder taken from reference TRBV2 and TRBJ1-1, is EPEVTQTPSHQVTQMGQEVILRCVPISNHLYFYWYRQILGQKVEFLVSFYNNEISEKSEIFDDQFSVERPDGSNFTLKIRSTKLEDSAMYFCASRETGSVPPEAFFGQGTRLTVV.

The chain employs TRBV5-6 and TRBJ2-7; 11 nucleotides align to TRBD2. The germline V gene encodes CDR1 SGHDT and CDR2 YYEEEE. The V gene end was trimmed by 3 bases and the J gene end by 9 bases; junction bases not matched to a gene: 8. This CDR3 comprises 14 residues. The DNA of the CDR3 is TGTGCCAGCAGCTACGGACTAGCGGGTGGCATGCAGTACGTC. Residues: CASSYGLAGGMQYV.

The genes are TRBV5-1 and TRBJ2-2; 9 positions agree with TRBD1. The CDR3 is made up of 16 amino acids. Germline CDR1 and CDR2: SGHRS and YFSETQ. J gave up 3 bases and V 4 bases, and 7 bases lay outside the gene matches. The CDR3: CASSGTGFGDTGELFF. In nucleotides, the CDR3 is TGCGCCAGCAGCGGGACAGGGTTTGGGGACACCGGGGAGCTGTTTTTT.

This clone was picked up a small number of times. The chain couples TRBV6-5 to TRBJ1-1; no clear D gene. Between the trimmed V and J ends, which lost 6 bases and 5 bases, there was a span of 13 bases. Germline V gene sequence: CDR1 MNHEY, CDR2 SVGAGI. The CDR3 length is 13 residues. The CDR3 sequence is CASSRWARTEAFF. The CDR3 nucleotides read TGTGCCAGCAGCCGGTGGGCGAGAACTGAAGCTTTCTTT.

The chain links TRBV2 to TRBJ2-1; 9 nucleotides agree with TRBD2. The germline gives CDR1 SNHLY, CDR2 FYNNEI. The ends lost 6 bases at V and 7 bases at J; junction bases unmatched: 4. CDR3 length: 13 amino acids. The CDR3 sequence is CASRSSGENEQFF. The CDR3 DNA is TGTGCCAGCAGGTCTAGCGGGGAAAATGAGCAGTTCTTC. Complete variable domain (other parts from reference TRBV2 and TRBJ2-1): EPEVTQTPSHQVTQMGQEVILRCVPISNHLYFYWYRQILGQKVEFLVSFYNNEISEKSEIFDDQFSVERPDGSNFTLKIRSTKLEDSAMYFCASRSSGENEQFFGPGTRLTVL.

For the CDR3, the DNA is TGTGCCAGCAGCCCACATCAGGGGGCATCGGCTGAAGCTTTCTTT. Translating it yields CASSPHQGASAEAFF. This chain uses TRBV6-2 or TRBV6-3 with TRBJ1-1, with TRBD1 identical over 8 bases. With V trimmed by 6 bases and J by 6 bases, 12 bases remained unmatched. This CDR3 spans 15 amino acids. Germline CDR1 and CDR2: MNHEY and SVGEGT.

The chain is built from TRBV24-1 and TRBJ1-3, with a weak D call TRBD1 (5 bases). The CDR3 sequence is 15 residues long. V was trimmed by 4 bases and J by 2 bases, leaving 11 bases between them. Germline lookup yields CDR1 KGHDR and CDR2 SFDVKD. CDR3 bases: TGTGCCACCAGTGACCCTCACAGGACTGGAAACACCATATATTTT. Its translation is CATSDPHRTGNTIYF.

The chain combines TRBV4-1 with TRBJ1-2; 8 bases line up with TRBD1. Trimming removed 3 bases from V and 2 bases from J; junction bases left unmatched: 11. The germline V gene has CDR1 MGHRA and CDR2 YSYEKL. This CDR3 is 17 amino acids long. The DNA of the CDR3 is TGCGCCAGCAGCCAGGGATACGACAGGGGAGGGAACTATGGCTACACCTTC. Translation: CASSQGYDRGGNYGYTF.

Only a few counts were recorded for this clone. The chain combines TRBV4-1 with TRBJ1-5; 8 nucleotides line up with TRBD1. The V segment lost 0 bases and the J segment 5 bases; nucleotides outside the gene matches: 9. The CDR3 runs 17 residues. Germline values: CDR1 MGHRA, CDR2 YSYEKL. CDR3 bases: TGCGCCAGCAGCCAAGATTTCATGGCAGGGGGCGATCAGCCCCAGCATTTT. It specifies CASSQDFMAGGDQPQHF.

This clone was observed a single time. The CDR3 here is CASAFLIGQSYNEQFF. CDR3 DNA: TGTGCCAGCGCCTTTCTAATAGGACAGTCCTACAATGAGCAGTTCTTC. The chain employs TRBV27 and TRBJ2-1, with D possibly matching TRBD1 (6 bases). Germline lookup yields CDR1 MNHEY and CDR2 SMNVEV (reference sequence). This CDR3 contains 16 residues. Deletions cut 8 bases from V and 1 base from J, with 18 bases between.

In DNA, the CDR3 is TGTGCCACCAGCAGACACAGGGACACAACTAATGAAAAACTGTTTTTT. Its translation is CATSRHRDTTNEKLFF. This chain uses TRBV15 with TRBJ1-4; maybe TRBD1 (6 bases). Per the germline V gene, CDR1 is LNHNV and CDR2 is YYDKDF (reference sequence). Trimming stripped 2 bases from V and 0 bases from J, with 10 bases between. This CDR3 contains 16 residues. Based on the CDR3 plus reference TRBV15 and TRBJ1-4, the full variable domain is DAMVIQNPRYQVTQFGKPVTLSCSQTLNHNVMYWYQQKSSQAPKLLFHYYDKDFNNEADTPDNFQSRRPNTSFCFLDIRSPGLGDTAMYLCATSRHRDTTNEKLFFGSGTQLSVL.

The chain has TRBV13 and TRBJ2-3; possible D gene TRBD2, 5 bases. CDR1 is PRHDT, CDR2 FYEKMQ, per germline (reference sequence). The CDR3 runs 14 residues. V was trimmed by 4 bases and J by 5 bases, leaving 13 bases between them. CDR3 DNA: TGTGCCAGCAGCTCCCGGGGTATTCAAGATACGCAGTATTTT. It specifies CASSSRGIQDTQYF. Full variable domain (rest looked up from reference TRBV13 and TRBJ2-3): AAGVIQSPRHLIKEKRETATLKCYPIPRHDTVYWYQQGPGQDPQFLISFYEKMQSDKGSIPDRFSAQQFSDYHSELNMSSLELGDSALYFCASSSRGIQDTQYFGPGTRLTVL.

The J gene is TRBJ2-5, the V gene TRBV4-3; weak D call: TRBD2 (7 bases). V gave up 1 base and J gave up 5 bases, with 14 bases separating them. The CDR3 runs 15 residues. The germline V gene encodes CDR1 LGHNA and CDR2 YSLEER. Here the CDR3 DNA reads TGCGCCAGCAGCCAAGTTGTCGGGGGGCGGGAGACCCAGTACTTC. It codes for CASSQVVGGRETQYF.

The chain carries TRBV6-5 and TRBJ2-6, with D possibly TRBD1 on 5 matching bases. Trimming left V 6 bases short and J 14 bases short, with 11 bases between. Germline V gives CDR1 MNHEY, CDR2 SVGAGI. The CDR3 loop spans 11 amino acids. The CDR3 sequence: CASRQVTILTF. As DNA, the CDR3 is TGTGCCAGCAGACAGGTTACGATCCTGACTTTC.

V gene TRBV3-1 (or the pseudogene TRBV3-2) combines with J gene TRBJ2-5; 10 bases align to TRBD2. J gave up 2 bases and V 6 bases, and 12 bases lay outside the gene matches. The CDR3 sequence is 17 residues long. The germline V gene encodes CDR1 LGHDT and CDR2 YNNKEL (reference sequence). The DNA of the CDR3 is TGTGCCAGCAGACATATCAGCGGGGGGGCATGGCAAGAGACCCAGTACTTC. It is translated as CASRHISGGAWQETQYF.

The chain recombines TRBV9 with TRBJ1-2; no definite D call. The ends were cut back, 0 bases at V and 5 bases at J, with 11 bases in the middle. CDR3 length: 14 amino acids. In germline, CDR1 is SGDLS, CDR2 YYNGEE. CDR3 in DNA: TGTGCCAGCAGCGTAGTCCAGGCCGAATATGGCTACACCTTC. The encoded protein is CASSVVQAEYGYTF. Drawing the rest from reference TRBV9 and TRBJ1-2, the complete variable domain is DSGVTQTPKHLITATGQRVTLRCSPRSGDLSVYWYQQSLDQGLQFLIQYYNGEERAKGNILERFSAQQFPDLHSELNLSSLELGDSALYFCASSVVQAEYGYTFGSGTRLTVV.

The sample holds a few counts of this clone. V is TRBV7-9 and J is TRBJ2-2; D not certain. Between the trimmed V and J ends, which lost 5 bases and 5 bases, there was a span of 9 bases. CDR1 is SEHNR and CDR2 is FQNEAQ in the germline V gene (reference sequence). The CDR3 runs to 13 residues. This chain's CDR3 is CASSPLVTGELFF. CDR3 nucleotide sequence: TGTGCCAGCAGCCCTCTAGTAACCGGGGAGCTGTTTTTT.

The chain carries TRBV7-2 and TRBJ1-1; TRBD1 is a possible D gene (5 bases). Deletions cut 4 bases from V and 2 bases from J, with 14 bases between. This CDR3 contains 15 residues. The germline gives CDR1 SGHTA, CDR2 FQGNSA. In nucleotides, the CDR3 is TGTGCCAGCAGCTCGCAGGGACTCCTCAACACTGAAGCTTTCTTT. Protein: CASSSQGLLNTEAFF. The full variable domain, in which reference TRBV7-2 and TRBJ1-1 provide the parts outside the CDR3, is GAGVSQSPSNKVTEKGKDVELRCDPISGHTALYWYRQSLGQGLEFLIYFQGNSAPDKSGLPSDRFSAERTGGSVSTLTIQRTQQEDSAVYLCASSSQGLLNTEAFFGQGTRLTVV.

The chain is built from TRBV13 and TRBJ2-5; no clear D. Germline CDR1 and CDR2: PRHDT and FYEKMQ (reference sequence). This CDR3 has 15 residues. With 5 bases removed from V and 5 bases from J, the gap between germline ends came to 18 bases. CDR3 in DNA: TGTGCCAGCAGCCCTAATCCATTAAAGTACGAGACCCAGTACTTC. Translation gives CASSPNPLKYETQYF.

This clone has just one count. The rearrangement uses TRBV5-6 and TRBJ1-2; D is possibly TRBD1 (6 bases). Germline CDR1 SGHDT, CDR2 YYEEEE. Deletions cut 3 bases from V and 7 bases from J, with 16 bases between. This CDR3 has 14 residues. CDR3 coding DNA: TGTGCCAGCAGCTCGATTCTACAGGGATTTGGCTACACCTTC. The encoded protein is CASSSILQGFGYTF. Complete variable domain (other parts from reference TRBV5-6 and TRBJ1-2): DAGVTQSPTHLIKTRGQQVTLRCSPKSGHDTVSWYQQALGQGPQFIFQYYEEEERQRGNFPDRFSGHQFPNYSSELNVNALLLGDSALYLCASSSILQGFGYTFGSGTRLTVV.

The CDR3 bases are TGCGCCAGCAGCAAGACCAGGGGCAGCTCCTACGAGCAGTACGTC. Translated, it gives CASSKTRGSSYEQYV. The chain uses TRBV4-1 and TRBJ2-7; weak D call: TRBD1 (6 bases). The germline gives CDR1 MGHRA, CDR2 YSYEKL. This CDR3 has 15 amino acids. Trimming cost V 5 bases and J 0 bases, with 14 bases left between them.

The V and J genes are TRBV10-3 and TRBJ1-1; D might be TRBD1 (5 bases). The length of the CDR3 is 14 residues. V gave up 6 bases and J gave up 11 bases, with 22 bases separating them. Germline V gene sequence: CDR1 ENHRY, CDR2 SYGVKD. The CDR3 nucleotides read TGTGCCATCAGAACCGGGAGGGACGACCGAGGGGCTTTCTTT. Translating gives CAIRTGRDDRGAFF.